Presented here are 25 T cell receptor beta chains from one specimen sequenced in a study of T cell responses to AZD1222 COVID-19 vaccine. Using immunoSEQ multiplex PCR, the repertoire was profiled, and TCRdb retains in-frame clones only, with some absent. The table lists roughly 150,000 clones, about 90% of them singletons, with less than 4.5% in the top ten. The specimen comprised peripheral blood, sampled on day 0 of AZD1222 vaccination. These TCRs come from an adult in good health.

The chain recombines TRBV5-1 with TRBJ2-5, with 8 bases that match TRBD2. J was trimmed by 0 bases and V by 2 bases; bases with no gene match: 3. Germline V lookup: CDR1 SGHRS, CDR2 YFSETQ. CDR3 length equals 15 residues. As DNA, the CDR3 is TGCGCCAGCAGCTTAATAGCGGGATACCAAGAGACCCAGTACTTC. Translated: CASSLIAGYQETQYF.

The chain combines TRBV27 with TRBJ2-7; D unresolved. The CDR3 spans 11 residues. CDR1 and CDR2 from the germline V gene are MNHEY and SMNVEV (reference sequence). Trimming pared 2 bases from V and 6 bases from J, leaving 5 bases between. Here the CDR3 reads CASSLGSEQYF. CDR3 DNA: TGTGCCAGCAGTTTAGGCAGCGAGCAGTACTTC.

The chain recombines TRBV19 with TRBJ1-5, with a possible D match to TRBD1 (5 bases). This CDR3 has 14 amino acids. V was cut by 10 bases and J by 4 bases, with 17 bases left in between. Germline-derived CDR1 and CDR2 are LNHDA and SQIVND (reference sequence). The CDR3 coding sequence is TGTGCCACTGGCACAAGGGACTCAAATCAGCCCCAGCATTTT. It specifies CATGTRDSNQPQHF.

This clone was observed once. The CDR3 reads CASSPNERYGYTF. The CDR3 coding sequence is TGTGCCAGCTCACCGAATGAACGGTATGGCTACACCTTC. The rearrangement uses TRBV18 and TRBJ1-2; D unclear. Germline V lookup: CDR1 KGHSH, CDR2 LQKENI. V dropped 3 bases and J dropped 5 bases, with 10 bases sitting between them. The CDR3 length is 13 residues.

The chain couples TRBV20-1 to TRBJ2-7; 7 bases align to TRBD2. The ends lost 7 bases at V and 4 bases at J; junction bases unmatched: 4. CDR3 size: 11 residues. The germline V gene encodes CDR1 DFQATT and CDR2 SNEGSKA (reference sequence). The CDR3, as DNA: TGCAGTGGATGGCGGGAGTACGAGCAGTACTTC. Its translation is CSGWREYEQYF.

The gene calls are TRBV2 and TRBJ1-2, with D unresolved. Germline-derived CDR1 and CDR2 are SNHLY and FYNNEI. The CDR3 extends over 15 amino acids. V was pared by 6 bases and J by 0 bases, with 14 bases between. In DNA form, the CDR3 reads TGTGCCAGCAGGGCCACCGGCGGAGCTAACTATGGCTACACCTTC. This codes for CASRATGGANYGYTF.

This chain uses TRBV2 with TRBJ2-2, with D hard to call. CDR3 length: 14 residues. Germline CDR1 SNHLY, CDR2 FYNNEI. V was clipped by 5 bases and J by 1 base, with 8 bases between them. CDR3 sequence (DNA): TGTGCCAGCAGTCAGTTTGGGAACACCGGGGAGCTGTTTTTT. This sequence encodes CASSQFGNTGELFF. Together with reference TRBV2 and TRBJ2-2, the CDR3 gives the full variable domain: EPEVTQTPSHQVTQMGQEVILRCVPISNHLYFYWYRQILGQKVEFLVSFYNNEISEKSEIFDDQFSVERPDGSNFTLKIRSTKLEDSAMYFCASSQFGNTGELFFGEGSRLTVL.

This clone was seen once. Additional DNA sequences in this sample encode the identical CDR3. V and J are TRBV19 and TRBJ2-1, with D perhaps TRBD2 (6 bases). Trimming cost V 4 bases and J 3 bases, with 7 bases left between them. Germline V gene sequence: CDR1 LNHDA, CDR2 SQIVND (reference sequence). The CDR3 sequence is 13 residues long. The CDR3 sequence: CASSTTSYNEQFF. As DNA, the CDR3 is TGTGCCAGTAGTACGACTAGCTACAATGAGCAGTTCTTC.

The chain combines TRBV11-2 with TRBJ2-7; maybe TRBD1 (5 bases). This CDR3 comprises 14 residues. V was pared by 1 base and J by 2 bases, with 9 bases between. CDR1 SGHAT and CDR2 FQNNGV come from the germline V gene. DNA of the CDR3: TGTGCCAGCAGCTTAGGGGGCGGTACCTACGAGCAGTACTTC. It encodes CASSLGGGTYEQYF.

The rearrangement joins TRBV7-6 to TRBJ2-1; 16 bases fit TRBD2. V was pared by 4 bases and J by 0 bases, with 9 bases of the junction left unmatched. The CDR3 has 20 residues. Germline loops: CDR1 SGHVS, CDR2 FNYEAQ. The CDR3 region is CASSSGPGLAGGGSYNEQFF. The CDR3 nucleotides are TGTGCCAGCAGCTCAGGCCCGGGACTAGCGGGAGGGGGCTCCTACAATGAGCAGTTCTTC.

This chain links TRBV10-3 with TRBJ2-7; D may be TRBD2 (6 bases). Germline V gene data show CDR1 as ENHRY and CDR2 as SYGVKD. The CDR3 runs 14 residues. Deletions cut 6 bases from V and 7 bases from J, with 19 bases between. For the CDR3, the DNA is TGTGCCATCAGAAACCGGGGGTTAGGGGAGGAGCAGTACTTC. It encodes CAIRNRGLGEEQYF.

V and J are TRBV25-1 and TRBJ2-1; no reliable D call. The CDR3 has 15 amino acids. The V end was cut by 2 bases, the J end by 4 bases, with 12 bases between. In germline, CDR1 is MGHDK, CDR2 SYGVNS. CDR3 amino acids: CASSEGWSKYNEQFF. The CDR3 DNA sequence: TGTGCCAGCAGTGAAGGCTGGTCGAAATACAATGAGCAGTTCTTC.

The count of this clone is one. The rearrangement uses TRBV5-6 and TRBJ2-7, with D perhaps matching TRBD1 (5 bases). Per germline, CDR1 SGHDT and CDR2 YYEEEE. The germline V and J ends were trimmed by 4 bases and 3 bases, with 17 bases remaining between them. The CDR3 spans 15 residues. CDR3 sequence (DNA): TGTGCCAGCAGCCTAGGGGTCCCTCCCGTCTACGAGCAGTACTTC. This gives the protein CASSLGVPPVYEQYF.

V and J are TRBV11-2 and TRBJ1-5, with D perhaps matching TRBD1 (5 bases). Trimming removed 5 bases at V and 2 bases at J, with 10 bases between. CDR3 length: 14 amino acids. CDR1 and CDR2 from the germline V gene are SGHAT and FQNNGV. CDR3 amino acids: CASSPGGGNQPQHF. In nucleotides, the CDR3 is TGTGCCAGCAGCCCCGGGGGGGGCAATCAGCCCCAGCATTTT.

The chain couples TRBV19 to TRBJ1-1; TRBD1 is a possible D gene (5 bases). Trimming shortened V by 5 bases and J by 1 base, and 8 bases separated the two germline ends. The CDR3 covers 13 residues. Germline CDR1 reads LNHDA; CDR2 reads SQIVND (reference sequence). CDR3 loop: CASSLGENTEAFF. The CDR3 nucleotides are TGTGCCAGTAGTCTGGGGGAGAACACTGAAGCTTTCTTT.

The rearrangement joins TRBV30 to TRBJ1-2; D perhaps matches TRBD1 (5 bases). Germline CDR1 and CDR2: GTSNPN and SVGIG (reference sequence). V lost 3 bases to trimming and J lost 4 bases, with 12 bases between them. CDR3 size: 13 residues. CDR3 nucleotide sequence: TGTGCCTGGAGGAACGTCACAGGCTATGGCTACACCTTC. Residues: CAWRNVTGYGYTF.

This clone was detected only once. J is TRBJ1-4 and V is TRBV7-9, with no clear D. The germline V gene encodes CDR1 SEHNR and CDR2 FQNEAQ (reference sequence). V was cut by 1 base and J by 8 bases, with 8 bases left in between. CDR3 length equals 13 residues. CDR3: CASSLGVEEKLFF. The CDR3 coding sequence is TGTGCCAGCAGCTTAGGGGTAGAAGAAAAACTGTTTTTT. The variable domain in full, with the rest retrieved from reference TRBV7-9 and TRBJ1-4, is DTGVSQNPRHKITKRGQNVTFRCDPISEHNRLYWYRQTLGQGPEFLTYFQNEAQLEKSRLLSDRFSAERPKGSFSTLEIQRTEQGDSAMYLCASSLGVEEKLFFGSGTQLSVL.

V and J are TRBV27 and TRBJ2-7; D unclear. CDR1 is MNHEY and CDR2 is SMNVEV in the germline V gene (reference sequence). This CDR3 spans 12 amino acids. V shed 5 bases and J shed 12 bases, with 17 bases lying between them. The CDR3 reads CASSPRGDRRYF. The CDR3 DNA reads as TGTGCCAGCAGTCCTAGAGGCGACCGGAGGTACTTC.

J is TRBJ1-2 and V is TRBV6-9, with D tentatively TRBD1 (5 bases). The CDR3 runs to 13 residues. CDR1 is MNHGY and CDR2 is SVAAGI in the germline V gene. The V gene lost 6 bases and the J gene lost 5 bases, with 13 bases spanning the gap. The CDR3 spells CASRGQGEYGYTF. Here the CDR3 DNA reads TGTGCCAGCAGGGGGCAAGGAGAATATGGCTACACCTTC.

The chain has TRBV19 and TRBJ2-2; 7 bases match TRBD1. The CDR3 extends over 16 amino acids. Germline loops: CDR1 LNHDA, CDR2 SQIVND (reference sequence). V lost 6 bases and J lost 2; bases outside the gene matches: 9. DNA for the CDR3: TGTGCCAGTAGACCCCTAGGGGGCCTAAACACCGGGGAGCTGTTTTTT. Its translation: CASRPLGGLNTGELFF.

The chain uses TRBV5-1 and TRBJ1-6; D may be TRBD1 (5 bases). Trimming stripped 5 bases from V and 15 bases from J, with 18 bases between. This CDR3 has 13 residues. Germline values: CDR1 SGHRS, CDR2 YFSETQ. The DNA of the CDR3 is TGCGCCAGCAGAGAGGACGGGGGGTCGCACCTCCACTTT. Amino acid sequence: CASREDGGSHLHF.

This chain uses TRBV6-5 with TRBJ1-1; D is possibly TRBD1 (5 bases). The CDR3 loop spans 14 amino acids. V lost 6 bases, J lost 4 bases, and 15 bases lay in between. CDR1 is MNHEY and CDR2 is SVGAGI in the germline V gene. The CDR3 region has the DNA TGTGCCAGCAGCACTTTCAGGGCCGGCACTGAAGCTTTCTTT. Protein sequence: CASSTFRAGTEAFF.

V and J are TRBV28 and TRBJ1-2; no clear D. CDR1 and CDR2 from the germline V gene are MDHEN and SYDVKM. This CDR3 is built from 13 residues. V was pared by 2 bases and J by 3 bases, with 7 bases between. The CDR3 region is CASSLKGDYGYTF. The CDR3 DNA sequence: TGTGCCAGCAGTTTAAAGGGCGACTATGGCTACACCTTC.

The V call is TRBV29-1, the J call TRBJ2-3, with 13 bases fitting TRBD2. CDR1 is SQVTM, CDR2 ANQGSEA, per germline. CDR3 length: 13 amino acids. J lost 8 bases, V lost 6 bases, and 5 bases had no gene match. The CDR3 reads CSVVLAGGLTQYF. DNA for the CDR3: TGCAGCGTCGTACTAGCGGGAGGGCTTACGCAGTATTTT.

This clone showed up just once. The rearrangement links TRBV11-2 to TRBJ1-2; a weak D match, TRBD1 (5 bases). Between the trimmed V and J ends, which lost 4 bases and 7 bases, there was a span of 16 bases. Germline V gives CDR1 SGHAT, CDR2 FQNNGV. The CDR3 is 14 residues long. The CDR3: CASSSGPGVGGYTF. DNA for the CDR3: TGTGCCAGCAGCTCTGGCCCGGGGGTTGGTGGCTACACCTTC.